This is a list of T cell receptor beta chains from one sample in a study of response to subunit inactivated influenza vaccine. TCRdb processed the RT-PCR reads anew with MiXCR; each CDR3 protein has one entry. This table holds 560,000 or so distinct CDR3 sequences, 7.6% found once. Sequencing was performed on PBMCs from blood, taken less than 30 months after vaccination. The receptors were sampled from a man aged 50 to 69 who received an inactivated influenza vaccine. Both conserved end residues are trimmed from each CDR3. Clone size is shown for a subset of rows, as once, few, many or a class of expanded clone.

abundance	v_gene	CDR3aa
NA	TRBV12-3/TRBV12-4	ASSLVGARRKPQETQY
few	TRBV7-2	ASSLRLTNTGELF
NA	TRBV6-2/TRBV6-3	ASSYTGPLDTQY
few	TRBV7-8	ASSQGHPGQF
few	TRBV14	ASSPSATIQY
many	TRBV24-1	ATSGGDGYNEQF
few	TRBV18	ASSPLKYEAF
few	TRBV12-3/TRBV12-4	ASSFGLGLSGANVLT
few	TRBV20-1	SAREGGLAGGYEQF
few	TRBV12-3/TRBV12-4	ASSQRQYEQY
NA	TRBV28	ASIAANEQY
many	TRBV6-2/TRBV6-3	ASSYVETGDWLQANEKLF
NA	TRBV10-3	AIRDLGQGGTEAF
few	TRBV12-3/TRBV12-4	ASSLARRGAGETQY
few	TRBV5-1	ASSLAIRDSNQPQH
NA	TRBV7-2	ASSSVGLAAYEQY
NA	TRBV11-2	ASSQGPYWSYNSPLH
many	TRBV10-3	AAKNRQGHEQY
NA	TRBV20-1	SARDKLSSGANVLT
NA	TRBV28	ASSLSGYSVDTGELF
few	TRBV7-2	ASTPEPSSGNTIY
many	TRBV10-3	AISASTEAF
few	TRBV5-1	ASRGQGAEAF
few	TRBV20-1	SAPNWAGRETQY
NA	TRBV4-2	ASSQVGGSNNEQF
NA	TRBV7-2	ASSKGGQGYEQY